Presented here are 22 T cell receptor beta chains from one specimen sequenced in a study of CD8 T cells in Susac syndrome (dated by TCRdb to between 2017 and 2020). Receptor amplification or capture employed the immunoSEQ multiplex PCR assay. RNA was extracted using the RNeasy kit, and about 0.45 to 1 microgram was reverse transcribed with random hexamers. TCRdb's own reprocessing of the public reads used fastp at Q25 and MiXCR and kept productive beta chains. Each CDR3 protein appears once, grouped with its most common genes and DNA. Counted in this sample were roughly 200,000 distinct CDR3 sequences; about 91% of them appeared once. The ten largest clones take up over 0.075% of the sample. The sequenced sample was CD4+ T cells from PBMCs. Every receptor here comes from a human donor with Susac syndrome.

The chain links TRBV5-1 to TRBJ2-5; D unresolved. The V end was cut by 4 bases, the J end by 5 bases, with 18 bases between. The CDR3 is 15 amino acids. Germline lookup yields CDR1 SGHRS and CDR2 YFSETQ. The CDR3 region has the DNA TGCGCCAGCAGCCCGAAAATGACGGGCTGGGAGACCCAGTACTTC. Translation gives CASSPKMTGWETQYF.

The V call is TRBV20-1, the J call TRBJ1-2; tentatively, D is TRBD1 (5 bases). Germline CDR1 reads DFQATT; CDR2 reads SNEGSKA (reference sequence). V dropped 3 bases and J dropped 0 bases, with 14 bases sitting between them. The CDR3 is made up of 15 amino acids. The DNA of the CDR3 is TGCAGTGCTAGTAGGGGAGACAGCTCTAACTATGGCTACACCTTC. Translating it yields CSASRGDSSNYGYTF.

The CDR3 loop is CSVTTDWGETQYF. DNA for the CDR3: TGCAGCGTTACGACGGACTGGGGCGAGACCCAGTACTTC. The V gene is TRBV29-1, the J gene TRBJ2-5; either TRBD1 or TRBD2 may supply D (5 bases each). The CDR3 has 13 residues. V lost 5 bases and J 5 bases, leaving 15 bases between the germline ends. CDR1 is SQVTM and CDR2 is ANQGSEA in the germline V gene.

The V and J genes are TRBV18 and TRBJ1-5; D not certain. The CDR3 is 14 amino acids. V gave up 2 bases and J gave up 0 bases, with 5 bases separating them. Germline-derived CDR1 and CDR2 are KGHSH and LQKENI. The CDR3 DNA reads TGTGCCAGCTCACCAAGGAATAGCAATCAGCCCCAGCATTTT. It is translated as CASSPRNSNQPQHF.

This chain uses TRBV29-1 with TRBJ1-1, with D uncertain. Germline CDR1 reads SQVTM; CDR2 reads ANQGSEA. V lost 6 bases to trimming and J lost 11 bases, with 16 bases between them. The CDR3 runs to 11 residues. CDR3 bases: TGCAGCGTCACTGACTTGAAATTGGCTTTCTTT. Residues: CSVTDLKLAFF.

This clonotype was recorded only once. V usage is TRBV7-3 and J usage is TRBJ2-2; D is perhaps TRBD2 (5 bases). This CDR3 comprises 14 residues. V was cut by 5 bases and J by 5 bases, with 12 bases left in between. The germline V gene has CDR1 SGHTA and CDR2 FQGTGA. The DNA of the CDR3 is TGTGCCAGCAGCATTAAAGGGAGAACCGGGGAGCTGTTTTTT. Amino acid sequence: CASSIKGRTGELFF.

The gene calls are TRBV6-1 and TRBJ2-7, with 8 bases fitting TRBD2. The trim removed 4 bases at V and 0 bases at J, leaving 5 bases unmatched. There are 15 residues in the CDR3. The germline CDR1 and CDR2 sequences are MNHNS and SASEGT. The DNA for the CDR3 is TGTGCCAGCAGTGGGGTTAGCGGGATCTCCTACGAGCAGTACTTC. It translates to CASSGVSGISYEQYF.

The J gene is TRBJ2-7, the V gene TRBV30; no reliable D call. Trimming left V 1 base short and J 3 bases short, with 4 bases between. CDR3 length: 11 amino acids. Germline V CDR1 and CDR2: GTSNPN, SVGIG (reference sequence). CDR3 residues: CAWSGSYEQYF. As DNA, the CDR3 is TGTGCCTGGAGTGGCAGCTACGAGCAGTACTTC.

The V call is TRBV18, the J call TRBJ1-2; TRBD1 is a possible D gene (5 bases). The CDR3 loop spans 14 amino acids. Germline V gene sequence: CDR1 KGHSH, CDR2 LQKENI. V lost 3 bases, J lost 4 bases, and 12 bases lay in between. The CDR3 DNA sequence: TGTGCCAGCTCACCGGGGGATAGTATCTATGGCTACACCTTC. Its protein product is CASSPGDSIYGYTF. The full variable domain, rest sourced from reference TRBV18 and TRBJ1-2, is NAGVMQNPRHLVRRRGQEARLRCSPMKGHSHVYWYRQLPEEGLKFMVYLQKENIIDESGMPKERFSAEFPKEGPSILRIQQVVRGDSAAYFCASSPGDSIYGYTFGSGTRLTVV.

The chain uses TRBV18 and TRBJ2-5; 10 nucleotides line up with TRBD1. The CDR3 is 16 residues long. In germline, CDR1 is KGHSH, CDR2 LQKENI. Trimming removed 1 base from V and 5 bases from J; junction bases left unmatched: 7. The CDR3 loop reads CASSPQLTGGEETQYF. DNA of the CDR3: TGTGCCAGCTCACCACAATTGACAGGGGGCGAGGAGACCCAGTACTTC.

The V gene is TRBV20-1, the J gene TRBJ2-7, with 11 bases identical to TRBD2. The CDR3 contains 14 residues. The V gene end was trimmed by 0 bases and the J gene end by 4 bases; junction bases not matched to a gene: 2. The germline V gene encodes CDR1 DFQATT and CDR2 SNEGSKA (reference sequence). The CDR3 is CSARDSSGRYEQYF. The CDR3 DNA sequence: TGCAGTGCTAGAGACTCTAGCGGGAGGTACGAGCAGTACTTC.

This clonotype showed up just once. The chain employs TRBV10-3 and TRBJ2-1; 14 bases agree with TRBD2. Germline CDR1 ENHRY, CDR2 SYGVKD. V was clipped by 6 bases and J by 7 bases; unmatched bases: 2. The CDR3 extends over 14 amino acids. CDR3 in amino acids: CAIRGLAGENEQFF. Here the CDR3 DNA reads TGTGCCATCAGGGGACTAGCGGGAGAAAATGAGCAGTTCTTC.

This chain connects TRBV5-1 to TRBJ2-5; 11 bases are shared with TRBD1. This CDR3 has 16 residues. V gave up 4 bases and J gave up 2 bases; unmatched junction bases: 7. Germline-derived CDR1 and CDR2 are SGHRS and YFSETQ. The CDR3 reads CASSRGQGDRQETQYF. CDR3 nucleotides: TGCGCCAGCAGCCGGGGACAGGGGGATCGACAAGAGACCCAGTACTTC.

This chain joins TRBV7-6 and TRBJ2-2; D remains ambiguous. The ends were cut back, 0 bases at V and 6 bases at J, with 14 bases in the middle. Germline values: CDR1 SGHVS, CDR2 FNYEAQ. There are 16 residues in the CDR3. CDR3 coding DNA: TGTGCCAGCAGCTTAGCGGACCCTAGGTACGCCGGGGAGCTGTTTTTT. Translated, it gives CASSLADPRYAGELFF.

This chain connects TRBV2 to TRBJ2-5; D is unclear. Germline V gene lookup returns CDR1 SNHLY and CDR2 FYNNEI. The V end lost 0 bases, the J end lost 1 base, and 6 bases lay between the germline ends. This CDR3 is 14 amino acids long. This CDR3 is CASSEALVQETQYF. The CDR3 DNA is TGTGCCAGCAGTGAAGCGCTCGTCCAAGAGACCCAGTACTTC.

On this clonotype itself: No conserved phenylalanine or tryptophan is present at the end of the CDR3, so a read error is the likely explanation. It is unclear where the CDR3 begins or ends on the DNA, so no DNA is shown, and the CDR3 is as TCRdb lists it. This rearrangement joins TRBV5-4 to TRBJ2-1; TRBD2, the D gene given by the table, was not confirmed from the DNA. The germline CDR1 and CDR2 sequences are SGHNT and YYREEE (reference sequence). The CDR3 extends over 16 residues, inclusive of both ends. The CDR3 is CASSSLGTSAYNEQFL.

The CDR3 is CASSLAPRRGGTDTQYF. CDR3 coding DNA: TGTGCCAGCAGTTTAGCCCCGAGACGGGGGGGAACAGATACGCAGTATTTT. This chain uses TRBV12-3 or TRBV12-4 with TRBJ2-3, with 8 bases identical to TRBD2. The CDR3 is 17 amino acids. The V gene end was trimmed by 0 bases and the J gene end by 3 bases; junction bases not matched to a gene: 8.

This chain uses TRBV3-1 with TRBJ2-2; no clear D gene. Looked up from germline, CDR1 is LGHDT and CDR2 is YNNKEL (reference sequence). The germline V and J ends were trimmed by 5 bases and 9 bases, with 10 bases remaining between them. The CDR3 sequence is 12 residues long. For the CDR3, the DNA is TGTGCCAGCAGCAAAAGAGGTTGGGAGCTGTTTTTT. Its protein product is CASSKRGWELFF.

V gene TRBV29-1 combines with J gene TRBJ2-7; D is possibly TRBD1 (6 bases). The ends were cut back, 4 bases at V and 4 bases at J, with 11 bases in the middle. Germline values: CDR1 SQVTM, CDR2 ANQGSEA. The CDR3 is 12 amino acids. CDR3 residues: CSVARQDYEQYF. The CDR3 DNA sequence: TGCAGCGTTGCACGACAGGATTACGAGCAGTACTTC.

This chain links TRBV10-3 with TRBJ2-6; 12 bases are a match to TRBD1. Germline V gene lookup returns CDR1 ENHRY and CDR2 SYGVKD. Trimming took 7 bases from V and 3 from J; bases not matched to a gene: 7. CDR3 size: 17 residues. In DNA form, the CDR3 reads TGTGCCATCACCCGGGACAGGGGGCTGGTTGGGGCCAACGTCCTGACTTTC. This sequence encodes CAITRDRGLVGANVLTF.

The chain has TRBV7-8 and TRBJ2-2; D might be TRBD1 (6 bases). CDR1 and CDR2 (germline): SGHVS, FQNEAQ. The CDR3 sequence is 14 residues long. V dropped 7 bases and J dropped 4 bases, with 13 bases sitting between them. The DNA for the CDR3 is TGTGCCAGCACCGCCGGACAGCCCACCGGGGAGCTGTTTTTT. It codes for CASTAGQPTGELFF.

The chain recombines TRBV5-8 with TRBJ2-3, with 13 bases that match TRBD2. J gave up 6 bases and V 4 bases, and 5 bases lay outside the gene matches. CDR3 length equals 15 residues. Germline V gives CDR1 SGHTS, CDR2 YDEGEE. The DNA of the CDR3 is TGTGCCAGCAGCCGCGGACTAGCGGGAGTGGATACGCAGTATTTT. Protein sequence: CASSRGLAGVDTQYF. The entire variable domain, with the rest obtained from reference TRBV5-8 and TRBJ2-3, is as follows: EAGVTQSPTHLIKTRGQQATLRCSPISGHTSVYWYQQALGLGLQFLLWYDEGEERNRGNFPPRFSGRQFPNYSSELNVNALELEDSALYLCASSRGLAGVDTQYFGPGTRLTVL.